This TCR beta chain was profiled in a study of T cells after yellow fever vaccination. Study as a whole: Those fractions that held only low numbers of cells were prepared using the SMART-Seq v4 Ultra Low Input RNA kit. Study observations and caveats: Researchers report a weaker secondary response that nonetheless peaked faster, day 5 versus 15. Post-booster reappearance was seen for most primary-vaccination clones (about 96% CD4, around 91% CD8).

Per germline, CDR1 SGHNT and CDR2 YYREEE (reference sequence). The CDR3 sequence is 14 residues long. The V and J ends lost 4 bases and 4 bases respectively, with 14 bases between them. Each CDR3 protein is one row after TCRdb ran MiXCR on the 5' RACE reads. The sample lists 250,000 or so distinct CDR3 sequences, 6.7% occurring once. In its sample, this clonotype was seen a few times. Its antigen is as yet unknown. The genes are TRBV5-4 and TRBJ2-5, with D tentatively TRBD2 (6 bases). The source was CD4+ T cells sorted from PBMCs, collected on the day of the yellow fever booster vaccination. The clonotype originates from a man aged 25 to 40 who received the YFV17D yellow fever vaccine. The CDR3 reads CASSPESSAETQYF. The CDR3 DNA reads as TGTGCCAGCAGCCCCGAGTCTAGCGCAGAGACCCAGTACTTC.